Below, one T cell receptor beta chain is given with its context. This sample is part of a study of OX40 agonist ivuxolimab in advanced cancers. Study summary: Patients were treated with ivuxolimab, an agonistic anti-OX40 (CD134) antibody. Checkpoint inhibitors had been given previously to about 38% of patients. In three patients, partial responses were observed, one with hepatocellular carcinoma and two with cutaneous melanoma.

Clones were read by immunoSEQ multiplex PCR, and TCRdb kept only the in-frame ones, dropping some. The sample consists of approximately 90,000 clones, about 90% of them appearing once. V dropped 6 bases and J dropped 3; count of bases not matched to a gene: 18. The CDR3 has 17 amino acids. The germline V gene has CDR1 SQVTM and CDR2 ANQGSEA. Blood specimens came from baseline, cycle 4 day 1, and cycle 7 day 1. This TCR came from an adult with an advanced solid tumor such as melanoma, head and neck, liver or kidney cancer. This material consisted of CD4+ or CD8+ T cells sorted from blood, taken in a trial of the OX40 agonist ivuxolimab. This chain joins TRBV29-1 and TRBJ1-2, with TRBD1 identical over 8 bases. DNA of the CDR3: TGCAGCGTGATACAGGGGGGACCAAGAGGTGGGGACTATGGCTACACCTTC. Protein sequence: CSVIQGGPRGGDYGYTF.